Listed below are T cell receptor beta chains from one sample, sequenced in a study of cytomegalovirus exposure and HLA in healthy donors. Profiling relied on immunoSEQ multiplex PCR, and the TCRdb table lists in-frame clones only, not all of them. Counted here are roughly 200,000 clones, roughly 73% occurring once; the ten biggest clones make up 1.5% to 2%. Source material: PBMCs. The receptors derive from a woman aged 30 to 39 in good health and CMV-seronegative. Both conserved end residues are part of each CDR3. The D gene is left open where the match is weak. Clone sizes are given selectively: once, few, many, or a class where the clone is expanded.

V gene: TRBV9; D gene: TRBD1; clone size: NA; J gene: TRBJ1-2; CDR3 DNA: TGTGCCAGCAGCGTAGGGGCGGCGACAGGGGGGAGCTATGGCTACACCTTC; CDR3 protein: CASSVGAATGGSYGYTF
V gene: TRBV12-5; D gene: NA; clone size: few; J gene: TRBJ2-1; CDR3 DNA: TGTGCTAGTGGTTTGGTCCGGACGACCTCGGGGTACAATGAGCAGTTCTTC; CDR3 protein: CASGLVRTTSGYNEQFF
V gene: TRBV11-3; D gene: NA; clone size: NA; J gene: TRBJ2-5; CDR3 DNA: TGTGCCAGCAGCTTAGAAACAGGGCCTGAAGAGACCCAGTACTTC; CDR3 protein: CASSLETGPEETQYF
V gene: TRBV6-1; D gene: TRBD1; clone size: once; J gene: TRBJ2-5; CDR3 DNA: TGTGCCAGCAGCCAAGGACAGGGGTGGGAGCAGTACTTC; CDR3 protein: CASSQGQGWEQYF
V gene: TRBV7-8; D gene: TRBD2; clone size: NA; J gene: TRBJ2-7; CDR3 DNA: TGTGCCAGCAGCTTAGCGAAACCGGGACTAGCGGGAGAGGGACAGTACTTC; CDR3 protein: CASSLAKPGLAGEGQYF
V gene: TRBV5-1; D gene: NA; clone size: NA; J gene: TRBJ1-1; CDR3 DNA: TGCGCCAGCAGCTTGGGAGGACAGAACACTGAAGCTTTCTTT; CDR3 protein: CASSLGGQNTEAFF
V gene: TRBV6-1; D gene: NA; clone size: NA; J gene: TRBJ2-3; CDR3 DNA: TGTGCCAGCCGACAAGGCTGGAGCACAGATACGCAGTATTTT; CDR3 protein: CASRQGWSTDTQYF
V gene: TRBV19; D gene: NA; clone size: once; J gene: TRBJ1-2; CDR3 DNA: TGTGCCAGTAGTAACAGGGACCTACGGTATGGCTACACCTTC; CDR3 protein: CASSNRDLRYGYTF
V gene: TRBV14; D gene: TRBD2; clone size: NA; J gene: TRBJ2-1; CDR3 DNA: TGTGCCAGCAGCCAAGTGCGGGGGGGGGCCGCAAATGAGCAGTTCTTC; CDR3 protein: CASSQVRGGAANEQFF
V gene: TRBV4-3; D gene: NA; clone size: few; J gene: TRBJ2-7; CDR3 DNA: TGCGCCAGCAGCCAATCCATGACAGGATGGAACCCAAAGTACTTC; CDR3 protein: CASSQSMTGWNPKYF
V gene: TRBV2; D gene: NA; clone size: NA; J gene: TRBJ1-5; CDR3 DNA: TGTGCCAGCAGTCTAAACAGGGACGGTCAGCCCCAGCATTTT; CDR3 protein: CASSLNRDGQPQHF
V gene: TRBV4-3; D gene: TRBD2; clone size: few; J gene: TRBJ2-1; CDR3 DNA: TGCGCCAGCAGCCTGACAGCGGGAAACAATGAGCAGTTCTTC; CDR3 protein: CASSLTAGNNEQFF
V gene: TRBV5-5; D gene: TRBD1; clone size: once; J gene: TRBJ2-7; CDR3 DNA: TGTGCCAGCAGGATAGGGGAAAGGAAGCCCGGGACAGGGTTCGCGCAGTACTTC; CDR3 protein: CASRIGERKPGTGFAQYF
V gene: TRBV6-1; D gene: NA; clone size: NA; J gene: TRBJ1-3; CDR3 DNA: TGTGCCAGCAGTGAAGACAGGGTGGTCTCTGGAAACACCATATATTTT; CDR3 protein: CASSEDRVVSGNTIYF
V gene: TRBV4-3; D gene: TRBD2; clone size: NA; J gene: TRBJ2-7; CDR3 DNA: TGCGCCAGCAGCCTAGGACTAGCGGGAGTGGGGGAGCAGTACTTC; CDR3 protein: CASSLGLAGVGEQYF
V gene: TRBV2; D gene: TRBD2; clone size: NA; J gene: TRBJ2-7; CDR3 DNA: TGTGCCAGCAGTGAAAGCGGGGTCGCGGGGTACTACGAGCAGTACTTC; CDR3 protein: CASSESGVAGYYEQYF
V gene: TRBV5-1; D gene: NA; clone size: NA; J gene: TRBJ2-3; CDR3 DNA: TGCGCCAGCACCCCCGGGCCCCGCGGGGCAGATACGCAGTATTTT; CDR3 protein: CASTPGPRGADTQYF
V gene: TRBV4-1; D gene: TRBD1; clone size: few; J gene: TRBJ1-6; CDR3 DNA: TGCGCCAGCAGCCCAGGACAGGGAATTAGGACCCTCCACTTT; CDR3 protein: CASSPGQGIRTLHF
V gene: TRBV5-4; D gene: TRBD2; clone size: NA; J gene: TRBJ2-7; CDR3 DNA: TGTGCCAGCAGCTGGGGACGAAGCGGGAGCTACGAGCAGTACTTC; CDR3 protein: CASSWGRSGSYEQYF
V gene: TRBV2; D gene: NA; clone size: many; J gene: TRBJ2-7; CDR3 DNA: TGTGCCAGCAGGGCCGATGGCGGATTCTCCTACGAGCAGTACTTC; CDR3 protein: CASRADGGFSYEQYF
V gene: TRBV30; D gene: NA; clone size: NA; J gene: TRBJ1-6; CDR3 DNA: TGTGCCTGGATGAGGACACCGAATTCACCCCTCCACTTT; CDR3 protein: CAWMRTPNSPLHF
V gene: TRBV10-1; D gene: TRBD2; clone size: few; J gene: TRBJ2-1; CDR3 DNA: TGCGCCAGCAGTGGGGCGGGGGGGCCGTACAATGAGCAGTTCTTC; CDR3 protein: CASSGAGGPYNEQFF
V gene: TRBV5-1; D gene: NA; clone size: NA; J gene: TRBJ1-1; CDR3 DNA: TGCGCCAGCAGCATATTGCCCGGGGTGAACACTGAAGCTTTCTTT; CDR3 protein: CASSILPGVNTEAFF
V gene: TRBV7-2; D gene: NA; clone size: NA; J gene: TRBJ2-7; CDR3 DNA: TGTGCCAGCAGCTTAGATCAAATGGTCGGTTCGTACGAGCAGTACTTC; CDR3 protein: CASSLDQMVGSYEQYF
V gene: TRBV5-5; D gene: TRBD1; clone size: few; J gene: TRBJ1-5; CDR3 DNA: TGTGCCAGCAGCCAGACAGGGCATCAGCCCCAGCATTTT; CDR3 protein: CASSQTGHQPQHF
V gene: TRBV6-6; D gene: NA; clone size: NA; J gene: TRBJ1-2; CDR3 DNA: TGTGCCAGCATCAACGGAGGGAACTATGGCTACACCTTC; CDR3 protein: CASINGGNYGYTF
V gene: TRBV5-1; D gene: NA; clone size: NA; J gene: TRBJ1-1; CDR3 DNA: TGCGCCAGCAGCACGACAGGAATGAACACTGAAGCTTTCTTT; CDR3 protein: CASSTTGMNTEAFF
V gene: TRBV7-9; D gene: NA; clone size: NA; J gene: TRBJ1-2; CDR3 DNA: TGTGCCAGCAGCTTAGCAGTGCCGGAGGGCTACACCTTC; CDR3 protein: CASSLAVPEGYTF
V gene: TRBV18; D gene: NA; clone size: NA; J gene: TRBJ1-4; CDR3 DNA: TGTGCCAGCTCACTAACCGCAGGGAATGAAAAACTGTTTTTT; CDR3 protein: CASSLTAGNEKLFF
V gene: TRBV6-1; D gene: NA; clone size: NA; J gene: TRBJ1-4; CDR3 DNA: TGTGCCAGCAGTGAAGCCCGGGGGAATGAAAAACTGTTTTTT; CDR3 protein: CASSEARGNEKLFF
V gene: TRBV19; D gene: NA; clone size: once; J gene: TRBJ2-1; CDR3 DNA: TGTGCCAGTAGGCCTGATGGTCGGGGCAATGAGCAGTTCTTC; CDR3 protein: CASRPDGRGNEQFF
V gene: TRBV7-2; D gene: TRBD2; clone size: NA; J gene: TRBJ2-5; CDR3 DNA: TGTGCCAGCAGCCCTCGGACTAGGAGGGAGACCCAGTACTTC; CDR3 protein: CASSPRTRRETQYF
V gene: TRBV6-1; D gene: NA; clone size: NA; J gene: TRBJ1-5; CDR3 DNA: TGTGCCAGCAGTGAGCTACAGGCGAATCAGCCCCAGCATTTT; CDR3 protein: CASSELQANQPQHF
V gene: TRBV4-3; D gene: NA; clone size: NA; J gene: TRBJ2-4; CDR3 DNA: TGCGCCAGCAGCCAAGTGGGACTTTCGGGCGGCATTCAGTACTTC; CDR3 protein: CASSQVGLSGGIQYF
V gene: TRBV7-3; D gene: TRBD2; clone size: NA; J gene: TRBJ2-2; CDR3 DNA: TGTGCCAGCAGCCAACTAGCGGGAGCCGGGGAGCTGTTTTTT; CDR3 protein: CASSQLAGAGELFF
V gene: TRBV7-9; D gene: NA; clone size: NA; J gene: TRBJ2-7; CDR3 DNA: TGTGCCAGCAGCTCTTCGACAGGAAGCTACGAGCAGTACTTC; CDR3 protein: CASSSSTGSYEQYF
V gene: TRBV18; D gene: TRBD1; clone size: once; J gene: TRBJ1-4; CDR3 DNA: TGTGCCAGCTCATCAGTTCCAGGGGGACATAATGAAAAACTGTTTTTT; CDR3 protein: CASSSVPGGHNEKLFF
V gene: TRBV4-3; D gene: NA; clone size: few; J gene: TRBJ1-2; CDR3 DNA: TGCGCCAGCAGCCAATCTGGGGGCGAATATGGCTACACCTTC; CDR3 protein: CASSQSGGEYGYTF
V gene: TRBV5-6; D gene: NA; clone size: NA; J gene: TRBJ2-7; CDR3 DNA: TGTGCCAGCAGCCCCGACGGGGGAATCGACTACGAGCAGTACTTC; CDR3 protein: CASSPDGGIDYEQYF
V gene: TRBV2; D gene: TRBD2; clone size: NA; J gene: TRBJ2-3; CDR3 DNA: TGTGCCAGCAGGGAGACGGGAGGTATTGATACGCAGTATTTT; CDR3 protein: CASRETGGIDTQYF
V gene: TRBV4-1; D gene: TRBD1; clone size: NA; J gene: TRBJ1-3; CDR3 DNA: TGCGCCAGCAGCCGCACACTAGGACAGGGTTCAGGAGGAAACACCATATATTTT; CDR3 protein: CASSRTLGQGSGGNTIYF
V gene: TRBV25-1; D gene: TRBD1; clone size: few; J gene: TRBJ1-2; CDR3 DNA: TGTGCCAGCAGTGACCCCCGGACAGGGGGAGTCAGAACCTTC; CDR3 protein: CASSDPRTGGVRTF